A single sample gave rise to the 32 T cell receptor beta chains below, sequenced in a study of T cell changes during pregnancy in multiple sclerosis. Sequencing was performed with immunoSEQ multiplex PCR; in TCRdb, only in-frame clones are kept and a portion is missing. This table has about 60,000 clones, almost 95% appearing once. Sequenced here: peripheral blood, sampled in the first trimester of pregnancy. The origin of the receptors is a female donor with multiple sclerosis, enrolled in a pregnancy study.

J is TRBJ1-2 and V is TRBV7-2, with TRBD1 identical over 9 bases. V shed 1 base, J shed 5 bases, and the junction held 14 bases outside the gene matches. The CDR3 is 18 amino acids. Germline V gene data show CDR1 as SGHTA and CDR2 as FQGNSA. This CDR3 is CASSLVSTGQGLVYGYTF. Here the CDR3 DNA reads TGTGCCAGCAGCTTAGTTTCTACGGGACAGGGACTTGTGTATGGCTACACCTTC.

Of note for this clone: One junction end disagrees with the germline gene, perhaps due to a read error. The chain employs TRBV14 and TRBJ2-7; a weak D match, TRBD2 (7 bases). The CDR3 spans 15 residues. Germline V gives CDR1 SGHDN, CDR2 FVKESK. CDR3 DNA sequence: TGTGCCAGCAGCCAAGAGACCGGCGGGGGCGGCAAGGAGTCCTTC. It encodes CASSQETGGGGKESF.

The V call is TRBV7-3, the J call TRBJ2-7; no clear D. Germline assignment: CDR1 SGHTA and CDR2 FQGTGA. This CDR3 contains 13 residues. V was clipped by 5 bases and J by 7 bases, with 15 bases between them. CDR3 amino acids: CASSPGGIGEQYF. CDR3 bases: TGTGCCAGCAGCCCAGGTGGCATCGGAGAGCAGTACTTC.

The chain employs TRBV13 and TRBJ2-2; 7 nucleotides match TRBD1. This CDR3 has 15 amino acids. J was trimmed by 9 bases and V by 4 bases; bases with no gene match: 11. The V gene's germline CDR1 is PRHDT and CDR2 FYEKMQ (reference sequence). CDR3 amino acids: CASSWGQKPDRELFF. The CDR3 bases are TGTGCCAGCAGCTGGGGACAGAAGCCGGACAGGGAGCTGTTTTTT.

The chain recombines TRBV15 with TRBJ2-7; 10 nucleotides agree with TRBD1. Unmatched junction bases numbered 2, after V lost 2 bases and J lost 4 bases. The CDR3 covers 14 residues. The germline V gene encodes CDR1 LNHNV and CDR2 YYDKDF (reference sequence). DNA of the CDR3: TGTGCCACCAGCAGATCGGGACAGGGGTACGAGCAGTACTTC. Encoded protein: CATSRSGQGYEQYF.

This sequence joins TRBV10-3 and TRBJ1-1; 9 nucleotides agree with TRBD1. This CDR3 is 17 amino acids long. The V segment lost 0 bases and the J segment 1 base; nucleotides outside the gene matches: 6. CDR1 is ENHRY and CDR2 is SYGVKD in the germline V gene. The CDR3 reads CAISESPGTGPNTEAFF. The CDR3 nucleotides read TGTGCCATCAGTGAGTCTCCCGGGACAGGGCCGAACACTGAAGCTTTCTTT.

The chain has TRBV6-5 and TRBJ1-6; no reliable D call. This CDR3 comprises 13 residues. Germline loops: CDR1 MNHEY, CDR2 SVGAGI. The V end lost 8 bases, the J end lost 11 bases, and 16 bases lay between the germline ends. CDR3 amino acids: CASGPMFRTPLHF. The CDR3 DNA reads as TGTGCCAGCGGGCCCATGTTCCGAACACCCCTCCACTTT.

This chain joins TRBV27 and TRBJ2-7; the D is unclear. With 2 bases removed from V and 5 bases from J, the gap between germline ends came to 10 bases. CDR1 and CDR2 from the germline V gene are MNHEY and SMNVEV (reference sequence). The CDR3 covers 13 residues. The CDR3 spells CASSLPPFHEQYF. The CDR3 DNA sequence: TGTGCCAGCAGTTTACCCCCCTTTCACGAGCAGTACTTC.

V and J are TRBV9 and TRBJ1-3; 7 bases line up with TRBD1. Germline V lookup: CDR1 SGDLS, CDR2 YYNGEE. Trimming removed 0 bases from V and 3 bases from J; junction bases left unmatched: 3. The CDR3 contains 15 residues. The CDR3 reads CASSVATGLGNTIYF. DNA of the CDR3: TGTGCCAGCAGCGTAGCGACAGGGCTTGGAAACACCATATATTTT.

V usage is TRBV29-1 and J usage is TRBJ1-2; D possibly corresponds to TRBD1 (6 bases). The germline CDR1 and CDR2 sequences are SQVTM and ANQGSEA. V was cut by 8 bases and J by 7 bases, with 11 bases left in between. The CDR3 loop spans 10 amino acids. CDR3 in amino acids: CSTDRSGYTF. The CDR3 DNA follows: TGCAGCACTGACAGGAGTGGCTACACCTTC.

Only one count was recorded for this clone. The chain uses TRBV4-3 and TRBJ2-2; D gene ambiguous. Trimming removed 0 bases at V and 6 bases at J, with 14 bases between. CDR3 length: 16 residues. Germline V CDR1 and CDR2: LGHNA, YSLEER. DNA of the CDR3: TGCGCCAGCAGCCAAGAACCCACGGTTCCCCCCGGGGAGCTGTTTTTT. Translated: CASSQEPTVPPGELFF.

The gene calls are TRBV30 and TRBJ1-6; a possible D gene is TRBD1 (5 bases). V was cut by 5 bases and J by 6 bases, with 26 bases left in between. The germline CDR1 and CDR2 sequences are GTSNPN and SVGIG (reference sequence). The CDR3 loop spans 18 amino acids. In DNA, the CDR3 is TGTGCCTGGGCTACCCCCCCGGGGGACTTTCGGGGTAATTCACCCCTCCACTTT. It yields the protein CAWATPPGDFRGNSPLHF.

The chain uses TRBV7-9 and TRBJ2-1, with 7 bases aligning to TRBD1. The CDR3 contains 13 residues. CDR1 is SEHNR, CDR2 FQNEAQ, per germline (reference sequence). V lost 5 bases, J lost 10 bases, and 8 bases stayed unmatched. The CDR3 DNA is TGTGCCAGCAGCCACGACAGGGTCCGGGAGCAGTTCTTC. Encoded protein: CASSHDRVREQFF.

J is TRBJ2-1 and V is TRBV30, with 10 bases aligning to TRBD2. After removal of 7 bases from V and 7 bases from J, the junction contained 19 bases not matched to a gene. Germline V lookup: CDR1 GTSNPN, CDR2 SVGIG (reference sequence). The CDR3 has 17 residues. For the CDR3, the DNA is TGTGCCTTGTCCGCGTGGGGACCAGCGGGGGGGATAAATGAGCAGTTCTTC. Translation: CALSAWGPAGGINEQFF.

The V and J genes are TRBV6-5 and TRBJ2-3; 7 positions match TRBD2. Germline V gene lookup returns CDR1 MNHEY and CDR2 SVGAGI. There are 15 residues in the CDR3. The ends lost 5 bases at V and 3 bases at J; junction bases unmatched: 8. The CDR3 here is CASSLSGAFTDTQYF. In DNA form, the CDR3 reads TGTGCCAGCAGTCTCAGCGGGGCATTTACAGATACGCAGTATTTT.

The gene calls are TRBV5-6 and TRBJ1-2; the D is unclear. With 5 bases removed from V and 1 base from J, the gap between germline ends came to 12 bases. The germline gives CDR1 SGHDT, CDR2 YYEEEE. The CDR3 totals 14 residues. The CDR3 DNA reads TGTGCCAGCAGGGAGTCCGGGGATAACTATGGCTACACCTTC. This translates into CASRESGDNYGYTF.

J is TRBJ1-2 and V is TRBV5-3; TRBD1 matches 7 bases. TRBV5-3 is an ORF, with its function uncertain. The CDR3 contains 13 residues. Germline trimming cut 8 bases from V and 0 bases from J; bases unmatched to any gene: 4. The CDR3 DNA sequence: TGTGCCAGTAGGACAGGCGCTAACTATGGCTACACCTTC. Translating it yields CASRTGANYGYTF.

The chain combines TRBV19 with TRBJ1-5, with no clear D. The CDR3 extends over 15 amino acids. The germline V gene has CDR1 LNHDA and CDR2 SQIVND (reference sequence). V dropped 8 bases and J dropped 0 bases, with 14 bases sitting between them. The CDR3 sequence is CASQTSSYSNQPQHF. The CDR3 region has the DNA TGTGCCAGTCAGACATCCAGTTATAGCAATCAGCCCCAGCATTTT.

Concerning this clone: Compared with germline, one end of the junction differs, possibly owing to a read error. The rearrangement joins TRBV7-7 to TRBJ2-7, with 9 bases lining up with TRBD1. CDR1 is SSHAT, CDR2 FNYEAQ, per germline (reference sequence). The CDR3 contains 15 residues. The CDR3: CASSRGQGSSYEQYF. In DNA, the CDR3 is TGTGCTAGCAGCCGGGGACAGGGTAGCTCCTACGAGCAGTACTTC.

This sequence joins TRBV7-2 and TRBJ2-7; perhaps TRBD2 as D (6 bases). CDR1 SGHTA and CDR2 FQGNSA come from the germline V gene. V shed 0 bases and J shed 3 bases, with 9 bases lying between them. There are 14 residues in the CDR3. The CDR3 DNA follows: TGTGCCAGCAGCTTAGCTAGCGGAAACTACGAGCAGTACTTC. It codes for CASSLASGNYEQYF.

The chain joins TRBV6-1 to TRBJ1-2, with a possible D match to TRBD1 (5 bases). Trimming removed 6 bases from V and 2 bases from J, with 16 bases in between. The CDR3 has 15 residues. Germline V gene lookup returns CDR1 MNHNS and CDR2 SASEGT. The CDR3 region has the DNA TGTGCCAGCAGCCGAGGAGTGGGGGGGAACTATGGCTACACCTTC. This encodes CASSRGVGGNYGYTF.

This clone was recorded once. V is TRBV11-2 and J is TRBJ2-1; the match to TRBD2 covers 13 bases. The length of the CDR3 is 14 residues. The germline CDR1 and CDR2 sequences are SGHAT and FQNNGV. V shed 10 bases, J shed 12 bases, and the junction held 12 bases outside the gene matches. CDR3 DNA sequence: TGTGCCACCTCCGGGACTAGCGGGGCCGGGGTGCAGTTCTTC. This encodes CATSGTSGAGVQFF.

The chain links TRBV10-3 to TRBJ1-1; D remains ambiguous. Trimming left V 4 bases short and J 7 bases short, with 13 bases between. Germline CDR1 and CDR2: ENHRY and SYGVKD. This CDR3 is built from 13 residues. The CDR3 here is CAISASRSFEAFF. In DNA, the CDR3 is TGTGCCATCAGTGCCTCGCGGTCCTTTGAAGCTTTCTTT.

The chain is built from TRBV10-3 and TRBJ1-5, with D maybe TRBD1 (5 bases). The CDR3 covers 13 residues. CDR1 and CDR2 from the germline V gene are ENHRY and SYGVKD. V was clipped by 10 bases and J by 4 bases, with 14 bases between them. The DNA of the CDR3 is TGTGCCACCCAATGGGGGGATAATCAGCCCCAGCATTTT. Encoded protein: CATQWGDNQPQHF.

The CDR3 protein is CASGQTLNEQYF. The CDR3 DNA reads as TGTGCCTCGGGACAGACGCTCAACGAGCAGTACTTC. This chain links TRBV5-4 with TRBJ2-7; 7 nucleotides match TRBD1. V lost 10 bases, J lost 5 bases, and 9 bases stayed unmatched. Germline CDR1 reads SGHNT; CDR2 reads YYREEE (reference sequence). The CDR3 runs to 12 residues.

The chain joins TRBV12-5 to TRBJ2-7; 9 nucleotides match TRBD1. The V segment lost 6 bases and the J segment 6 bases; nucleotides outside the gene matches: 9. This CDR3 is built from 14 residues. Per germline, CDR1 LGHNT and CDR2 FRNRAP. The CDR3 bases are TGTGCTAGTGGGCTGGGGACAGGGTTTATCGAGCAGTACTTC. Its protein is CASGLGTGFIEQYF.

This clone was detected once. The gene calls are TRBV18 and TRBJ2-7; 7 bases map to TRBD1. Trimming cost V 3 bases and J 9 bases; bases outside gene matches: 11. Germline lookup yields CDR1 KGHSH and CDR2 LQKENI. The CDR3 totals 14 residues. For the CDR3, the DNA is TGTGCCAGCTCACCGACAGGGCCTCCCTCGCGGCAGTACTTC. Protein: CASSPTGPPSRQYF.

This rearrangement joins TRBV19 to TRBJ2-7; 8 nucleotides line up with TRBD1. Unmatched junction bases numbered 5, after V lost 4 bases and J lost 0 bases. There are 15 residues in the CDR3. Looked up from germline, CDR1 is LNHDA and CDR2 is SQIVND (reference sequence). The CDR3 DNA follows: TGTGCCAGTAGTAACCCGGGACAGGCCTCCTACGAGCAGTACTTC. Its translation is CASSNPGQASYEQYF.

The chain combines TRBV10-1 with TRBJ2-5; 14 bases agree with TRBD2. Germline CDR1 WNHNN, CDR2 SYGVQD (reference sequence). V lost 6 bases, J lost 9 bases, and 12 bases stayed unmatched. The CDR3 covers 16 residues. CDR3 region: CASSPGTSGGVGAQYF. The CDR3 DNA is TGCGCCAGCAGCCCCGGGACTAGCGGGGGCGTCGGGGCCCAGTACTTC.

The chain carries TRBV9 and TRBJ1-2; TRBD1 matches 8 bases. V trimming: 2 bases; J trimming: 6 bases; junction bases outside the gene matches: 6. From germline, CDR1 is SGDLS and CDR2 YYNGEE. This CDR3 is built from 14 residues. The CDR3 bases are TGTGCCAGCAGCGTTACGGACAGGGTAGATGGCTACACCTTC. Protein: CASSVTDRVDGYTF.

This sequence joins TRBV30 and TRBJ1-2; a weak D match, TRBD1 (6 bases). The CDR3 sequence is 13 residues long. V was clipped by 5 bases and J by 9 bases, with 19 bases between them. Germline CDR1 is GTSNPN and CDR2 is SVGIG (reference sequence). The CDR3 DNA reads as TGTGCCTGGTTCGCCGGGGGGGCGCGTAGCTACACCTTC. Amino acids: CAWFAGGARSYTF.

This clone showed up just once. The rearrangement uses TRBV7-3 and TRBJ1-1, with D maybe TRBD1 (6 bases). Trimming removed 2 bases at V and 0 bases at J, with 16 bases between. CDR3 length: 17 residues. CDR1 is SGHTA and CDR2 is FQGTGA in the germline V gene. CDR3 in amino acids: CASSLGGGGPLNTEAFF. CDR3 nucleotide sequence: TGTGCCAGCAGCTTAGGGGGCGGGGGCCCCTTGAACACTGAAGCTTTCTTT. The complete variable domain, with remaining parts taken from reference TRBV7-3 and TRBJ1-1, reads GAGVSQTPSNKVTEKGKYVELRCDPISGHTALYWYRQSLGQGPEFLIYFQGTGAADDSGLPNDRFFAVRPEGSVSTLKIQRTERGDSAVYLCASSLGGGGPLNTEAFFGQGTRLTVV.